These 23 T cell receptor beta chains originate from one sample sequenced in a study of T cell responses to AZD1222 COVID-19 vaccine. Profiled with immunoSEQ multiplex PCR; TCRdb holds only in-frame clones, not every one. This table holds 96,000 or so clones, 85% to 90% found once. The sample in question was peripheral blood, obtained on day 0 of AZD1222 vaccination. These receptors originate from an adult in good health.

V gene TRBV6-4 combines with J gene TRBJ1-2; 7 bases agree with TRBD1. Germline assignment: CDR1 MRHNA and CDR2 SNTAGT. The CDR3 is 12 residues long. V lost 4 bases, J lost 6 bases, and 2 bases stayed unmatched. As DNA, the CDR3 is TGTGCCAGCAGTGGACAGGGTCATGGCTACACCTTC. This sequence encodes CASSGQGHGYTF.

The rearrangement uses TRBV19 and TRBJ2-4; 8 nucleotides agree with TRBD2. The V and J ends lost 1 base and 2 bases, in that order; junction bases with no gene match: 4. The CDR3 runs 16 residues. From germline, CDR1 is LNHDA and CDR2 SQIVND (reference sequence). The chain's CDR3 is CASSIVIAGTKNIQYF. CDR3 coding DNA: TGTGCCAGTAGTATAGTCATAGCGGGGACCAAAAACATTCAGTACTTC.

The chain links TRBV5-1 to TRBJ2-2; 7 bases agree with TRBD1. Per the germline V gene, CDR1 is SGHRS and CDR2 is YFSETQ. Trimming cost V 5 bases and J 3 bases; bases outside gene matches: 4. The CDR3 length is 14 residues. The CDR3 DNA sequence: TGCGCCAGCAGACCGGGACAGTACACCGGGGAGCTGTTTTTT. It yields the protein CASRPGQYTGELFF.

V usage is TRBV4-3 and J usage is TRBJ2-5; D not resolved. V shed 1 base and J shed 3 bases, with 9 bases lying between them. Per the germline V gene, CDR1 is LGHNA and CDR2 is YSLEER. This CDR3 is built from 14 residues. CDR3 in DNA: TGCGCCAGCAGCCAAGGGTTGGGGAAAGAGACCCAGTACTTC. This codes for CASSQGLGKETQYF.

The chain is built from TRBV11-1 and TRBJ2-1; 7 bases line up with TRBD2. After removal of 0 bases from V and 3 bases from J, the junction contained 8 bases not matched to a gene. In germline, CDR1 is SGHAT, CDR2 FQDESV (reference sequence). There are 17 residues in the CDR3. The CDR3 region is CASSLALPSGHYNEQFF. The CDR3, as DNA: TGTGCCAGCAGCTTAGCGTTGCCTAGCGGCCACTACAATGAGCAGTTCTTC.

About this clone itself: This CDR3 is also generated by other DNA sequences in the sample. J is TRBJ2-1 and V is TRBV7-2; D not certain. The germline V gene encodes CDR1 SGHTA and CDR2 FQGNSA. V shed 5 bases and J shed 0 bases, with 11 bases lying between them. The CDR3 spans 15 residues. Here the CDR3 DNA reads TGTGCCAGCAGCCCTCCGGGCAGCTCCTACAATGAGCAGTTCTTC. Residues: CASSPPGSSYNEQFF.

J is TRBJ1-5 and V is TRBV6-5; weak D call: TRBD1 (6 bases). V dropped 5 bases and J dropped 9 bases, with 11 bases sitting between them. CDR3 length equals 12 residues. Germline loops: CDR1 MNHEY, CDR2 SVGAGI. The CDR3 nucleotides read TGTGCCAGCAGTCCGACAGGAGGGCCCCAGCATTTT. Its translation: CASSPTGGPQHF.

The chain links TRBV7-8 to TRBJ1-1; D remains ambiguous. Trimming left V 3 bases short and J 0 bases short, with 14 bases between. Germline CDR1 is SGHVS and CDR2 is FQNEAQ. This CDR3 has 16 amino acids. The CDR3 sequence: CASSFGPNLLNTEAFF. CDR3 DNA sequence: TGTGCCAGCAGCTTCGGACCGAACTTACTGAACACTGAAGCTTTCTTT.

The chain has TRBV6-6 and TRBJ1-6, with 7 bases matching TRBD1. Germline trimming cut 7 bases from V and 6 bases from J; bases unmatched to any gene: 6. The CDR3 has 14 amino acids. Germline V gene sequence: CDR1 MNHNY, CDR2 SVGAGI (reference sequence). DNA for the CDR3: TGTGCCAGCACCGAAAGGGACAGTAATTCACCCCTCCACTTT. This sequence encodes CASTERDSNSPLHF.

The chain is built from TRBV4-3 and TRBJ2-7; 8 nucleotides match TRBD1. The CDR3 spans 15 residues. V dropped 0 bases and J dropped 3; count of bases not matched to a gene: 4. In germline, CDR1 is LGHNA, CDR2 YSLEER. CDR3 in amino acids: CASSQEVTGGYEQYF. Written as DNA, the CDR3 is TGCGCCAGCAGCCAAGAAGTTACAGGGGGCTACGAGCAGTACTTC.

In this sample, this clone turned up once. The chain couples TRBV6-5 to TRBJ2-7, with 10 bases aligning to TRBD1. Germline V gene data show CDR1 as MNHEY and CDR2 as SVGAGI. V lost 2 bases, J lost 7 bases, and 8 bases stayed unmatched. This CDR3 is built from 15 residues. DNA for the CDR3: TGTGCCAGCAGTTACAAGGGGACAGGGGATTTGGAGCAGTACTTC. This gives the protein CASSYKGTGDLEQYF.

This chain uses TRBV24-1 with TRBJ2-7; no definite D call. The germline V gene has CDR1 KGHDR and CDR2 SFDVKD. Trimming took 9 bases from V and 5 from J, leaving 10 bases between them. This CDR3 has 11 amino acids. This chain's CDR3 is CATALGNEQYF. DNA for the CDR3: TGTGCCACCGCGCTTGGCAACGAGCAGTACTTC.

The DNA of the CDR3 is TGTGCCAGCAGCAGTCGGACAGGGTGGGAGACCCAGTACTTC. As protein: CASSSRTGWETQYF. This rearrangement joins TRBV21-1 to TRBJ2-5; the DNA was not used to check the table's D call, TRBD1. TRBV21-1 is described as a pseudogene. CDR3 length: 14 residues.

As DNA, the CDR3 is TGTGCCAGCAGGAGGCGACAGGGGAGGACAGATACGCAGTATTTT. Translated, it gives CASRRRQGRTDTQYF. The J gene is TRBJ2-3, the V gene TRBV6-5; 8 bases align to TRBD1. The CDR3 extends over 15 amino acids. The trim removed 6 bases at V and 3 bases at J, leaving 8 bases unmatched. Germline V gene lookup returns CDR1 MNHEY and CDR2 SVGAGI.

This clone was counted between two and nine times. This CDR3 is CASSLRLVNSVEQYF. For the CDR3, the DNA is TGTGCCAGTAGCCTTAGACTAGTCAATTCTGTCGAGCAGTACTTC. The J gene is TRBJ2-7, the V gene TRBV19, with D possibly being TRBD2 (6 bases). V lost 6 bases, J lost 6 bases, and 21 bases lay in between. Per germline, CDR1 LNHDA and CDR2 SQIVND (reference sequence). The CDR3 runs 15 residues.

The CDR3 spells CAISDTRGSGETQYF. In nucleotides, the CDR3 is TGTGCCATCAGTGACACCCGCGGGAGCGGTGAGACCCAGTACTTC. V gene TRBV10-3 combines with J gene TRBJ2-5; 7 bases are shared with TRBD2. CDR3 length equals 15 residues. Germline CDR1 ENHRY, CDR2 SYGVKD. The trim removed 3 bases at V and 5 bases at J, leaving 9 bases unmatched.

The gene calls are TRBV4-3 and TRBJ2-1; the match to TRBD1 covers 7 bases. The J segment lost 2 bases and the V segment lost 0 bases, leaving 4 bases of the junction unmatched. Germline V gives CDR1 LGHNA, CDR2 YSLEER. The CDR3 has 16 residues. This CDR3 is CASSQEGQSTYNEQFF. CDR3 DNA sequence: TGCGCCAGCAGCCAAGAGGGACAGTCGACCTACAATGAGCAGTTCTTC.

V is TRBV24-1 and J is TRBJ2-1; TRBD1 agrees at 9 bases. After removal of 5 bases from V and 5 bases from J, the junction contained 12 bases not matched to a gene. This CDR3 is built from 17 residues. The germline V gene has CDR1 KGHDR and CDR2 SFDVKD. The chain's CDR3 is CATSVTGTGFRDNEQFF. The CDR3 nucleotides are TGTGCCACCAGTGTCACCGGGACAGGGTTTCGGGACAATGAGCAGTTCTTC.

The rearrangement links TRBV11-2 to TRBJ2-5; D possibly matches TRBD1 or TRBD2 (5 bases each). Per the germline V gene, CDR1 is SGHAT and CDR2 is FQNNGV. The V end was cut by 3 bases, the J end by 3 bases, with 11 bases between. The CDR3 is 14 amino acids. CDR3 DNA: TGTGCCAGCAGCTTCGGGGTGGGGGAAGAGACCCAGTACTTC. Translated, it gives CASSFGVGEETQYF.

The chain is built from TRBV5-1 and TRBJ2-1, with a weak D call TRBD2 (6 bases). The CDR3 runs to 18 residues. V gave up 7 bases and J gave up 2 bases, with 25 bases separating them. Looked up from germline, CDR1 is SGHRS and CDR2 is YFSETQ. CDR3 bases: TGCGCCAGCGCTAAAGACCCCATTAGCGGAGGGACCTACAATGAGCAGTTCTTC. This codes for CASAKDPISGGTYNEQFF.

The V gene is TRBV9, the J gene TRBJ1-1; no clear D. Trimming removed 1 base at V and 5 bases at J, with 9 bases between. Germline assignment: CDR1 SGDLS and CDR2 YYNGEE. The CDR3 is 13 residues long. The CDR3 sequence is CASSVSGWTEAFF. CDR3 nucleotides: TGTGCCAGCAGCGTAAGTGGGTGGACTGAAGCTTTCTTT.

The rearrangement links TRBV7-2 to TRBJ1-2; 9 bases line up with TRBD1. Germline lookup yields CDR1 SGHTA and CDR2 FQGNSA. This CDR3 comprises 14 residues. The V segment lost 5 bases and the J segment 4 bases; nucleotides outside the gene matches: 5. The CDR3 region is CASSERQGGYGYTF. In DNA, the CDR3 is TGTGCCAGCAGCGAGAGACAGGGGGGCTATGGCTACACCTTC.

The rearrangement joins TRBV24-1 to TRBJ2-2; D is ambiguous. The CDR3 sequence is 12 residues long. Between the trimmed V and J ends, which lost 4 bases and 2 bases, there was a span of 1 base. In germline, CDR1 is KGHDR, CDR2 SFDVKD. The CDR3 nucleotides are TGTGCCACCAGTGAAAACACCGGGGAGCTGTTTTTT. This codes for CATSENTGELFF.